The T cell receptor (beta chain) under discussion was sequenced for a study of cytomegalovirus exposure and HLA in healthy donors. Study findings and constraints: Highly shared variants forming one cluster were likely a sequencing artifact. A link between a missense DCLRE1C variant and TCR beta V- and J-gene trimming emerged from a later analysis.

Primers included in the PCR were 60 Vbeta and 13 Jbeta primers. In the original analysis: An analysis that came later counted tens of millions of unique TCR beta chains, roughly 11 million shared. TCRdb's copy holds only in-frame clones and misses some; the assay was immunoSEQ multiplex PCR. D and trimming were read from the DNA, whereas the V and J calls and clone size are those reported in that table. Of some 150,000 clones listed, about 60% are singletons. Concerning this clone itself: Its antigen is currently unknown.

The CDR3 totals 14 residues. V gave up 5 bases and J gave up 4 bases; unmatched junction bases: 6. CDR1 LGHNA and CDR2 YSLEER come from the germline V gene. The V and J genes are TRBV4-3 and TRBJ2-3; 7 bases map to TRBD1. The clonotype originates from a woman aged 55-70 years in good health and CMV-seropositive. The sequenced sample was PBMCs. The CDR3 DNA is TGCGCCAGCAGCAGGGGGCAGGGCCCAGATACGCAGTATTTT. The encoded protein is CASSRGQGPDTQYF.